Sequencing of this T cell receptor beta chain was carried out in a study of tumor-infiltrating lymphocytes in localized non-small cell lung cancer. As for the study in general: The cohort mixed smokers and never-smokers, several histologies, and some post-neoadjuvant-chemotherapy samples. Each patient gave resected tumor and non-adjacent uninvolved lung tissue. Broader study findings: TCR sequencing covered a subset of patients with enough tissue. Tumors had more T cell infiltration than uninvolved lung, per TCRbeta sequencing and CD3 counts.

The data were produced by immunoSEQ multiplex PCR, yet TCRdb's version contains in-frame clones alone and is incomplete. Of about 23,000 clones listed, 55% to 75% are singletons. This clone appeared once. The antigen remains undetermined. Sample: lung tumor tissue. This receptor was taken from a human donor with non-small cell lung cancer.

The CDR3 spells CAWTREGGAYSGNTIYF. For the CDR3, the DNA is TGTGCCTGGACGAGGGAAGGGGGCGCGTACTCTGGAAACACCATATATTTT. The V call is TRBV30, the J call TRBJ1-3, with 7 bases fitting TRBD1. Germline values: CDR1 GTSNPN, CDR2 SVGIG (reference sequence). J was trimmed by 0 bases and V by 4 bases; bases with no gene match: 12. The CDR3 totals 17 residues.